At least ten counts were recorded for the clone carrying this T cell receptor (beta chain). The entry originates in a study of T cell repertoires in cytomegalovirus infection. Germline values: CDR1 SGHVS, CDR2 FQNEAQ. V was shortened by 2 bases and J by 1 base, with 15 bases between the two germline ends. The CDR3 totals 16 residues. TCRdb fed the reads into MiXCR, producing one record per CDR3 protein. Seen here are roughly 150,000 distinct CDR3 sequences, 23% observed once, and the top ten hold approximately 11%. The chain employs TRBV7-8 and TRBJ2-7, with D possibly called TRBD1 or TRBD2 (5 bases each). This receptor was obtained from a human donor in good health (CMV status not recorded). Some clones in this sample may be carry-over from other donors' samples. Specimen: PBMCs. The CDR3 reads CASSLRDGTGSYEQYF. The CDR3 coding sequence is TGTGCCAGCAGCTTAAGGGACGGGACGGGGTCCTACGAGCAGTACTTC.